This T cell receptor beta chain emerged from a study of blood T cell repertoires in COVID-19. This table comes from immunoSEQ multiplex PCR, and its TCRdb copy is limited to in-frame clones, with some not included. The data hold some 290,000 clones, with just over 90% observed a single time. In assigning cohorts, the study relied on participant-reported clinical history. Looked up from germline, CDR1 is LGHNT and CDR2 is FRNRAP. This CDR3 contains 16 residues. Germline trimming cut 5 bases from V and 5 bases from J; bases unmatched to any gene: 9. The sample was PBMCs or T cells enriched from blood (not recorded which). The chain links TRBV12-5 to TRBJ2-5; 12 bases align to TRBD1. The sequence derives from a woman aged 40 to 50 with acute COVID-19. The CDR3: CASGDAGTGGLETQYF. The DNA of the CDR3 is TGTGCTAGTGGTGACGCCGGGACAGGGGGCTTGGAGACCCAGTACTTC.